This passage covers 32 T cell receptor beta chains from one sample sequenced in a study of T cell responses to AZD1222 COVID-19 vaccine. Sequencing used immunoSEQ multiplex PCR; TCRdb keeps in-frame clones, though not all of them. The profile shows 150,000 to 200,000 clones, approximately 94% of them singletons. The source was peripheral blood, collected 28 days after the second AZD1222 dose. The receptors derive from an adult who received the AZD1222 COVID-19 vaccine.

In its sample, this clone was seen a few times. CDR3 coding DNA: TGTGCCAGCAGCGACAGCAGGGTGTCACCCCTCCACTTT. Its protein is CASSDSRVSPLHF. The rearrangement uses TRBV3-1 (or the pseudogene TRBV3-2) and TRBJ1-6; D might be TRBD1 (5 bases). Germline CDR1 is LGHDT and CDR2 is YNNKEL (reference sequence). Trimming stripped 5 bases from V and 10 bases from J, with 12 bases between. The CDR3 contains 13 residues.

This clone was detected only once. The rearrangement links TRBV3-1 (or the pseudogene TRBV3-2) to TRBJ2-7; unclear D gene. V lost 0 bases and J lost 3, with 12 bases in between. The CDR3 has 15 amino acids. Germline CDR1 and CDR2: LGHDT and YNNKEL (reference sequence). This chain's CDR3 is CASSQEVTLDYEQYF. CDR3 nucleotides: TGTGCCAGCAGCCAAGAGGTGACCCTGGACTACGAGCAGTACTTC.

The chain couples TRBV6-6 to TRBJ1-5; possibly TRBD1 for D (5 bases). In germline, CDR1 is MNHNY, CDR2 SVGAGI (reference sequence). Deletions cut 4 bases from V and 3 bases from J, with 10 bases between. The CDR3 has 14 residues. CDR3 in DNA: TGTGCCAGCAGTTTCCCGGGGACCAATCAGCCCCAGCATTTT. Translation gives CASSFPGTNQPQHF.

CDR3 DNA: TGTGCCAGCAGCCAAGATCCTACCACGGGTGGGTGGACCCAGTACTTC. Residues: CASSQDPTTGGWTQYF. The rearrangement links TRBV4-2 to TRBJ2-5; no clear D. Germline V gives CDR1 LGHNA, CDR2 YNFKEQ. CDR3 length: 16 residues. The V end lost 0 bases, the J end lost 7 bases, and 18 bases lay between the germline ends.

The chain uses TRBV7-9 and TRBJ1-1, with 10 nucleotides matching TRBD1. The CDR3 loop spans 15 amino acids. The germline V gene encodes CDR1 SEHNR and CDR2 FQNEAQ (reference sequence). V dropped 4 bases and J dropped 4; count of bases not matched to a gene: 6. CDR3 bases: TGTGCCAGCAGCTCGGGACAGGGGACGACCACTGAAGCTTTCTTT. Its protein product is CASSSGQGTTTEAFF.

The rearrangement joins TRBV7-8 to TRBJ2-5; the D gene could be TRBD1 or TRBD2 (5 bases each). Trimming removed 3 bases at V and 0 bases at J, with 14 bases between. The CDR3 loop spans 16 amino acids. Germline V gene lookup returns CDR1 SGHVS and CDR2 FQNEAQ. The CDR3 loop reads CASSLGTRRYQETQYF. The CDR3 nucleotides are TGTGCCAGCAGCTTGGGGACCCGGCGGTACCAAGAGACCCAGTACTTC.

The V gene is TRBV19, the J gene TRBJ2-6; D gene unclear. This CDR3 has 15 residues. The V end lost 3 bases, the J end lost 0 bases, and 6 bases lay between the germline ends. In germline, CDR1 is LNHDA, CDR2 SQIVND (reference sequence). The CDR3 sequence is CASSITSSGANVLTF. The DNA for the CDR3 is TGTGCCAGTAGTATCACCAGCTCTGGGGCCAACGTCCTGACTTTC.

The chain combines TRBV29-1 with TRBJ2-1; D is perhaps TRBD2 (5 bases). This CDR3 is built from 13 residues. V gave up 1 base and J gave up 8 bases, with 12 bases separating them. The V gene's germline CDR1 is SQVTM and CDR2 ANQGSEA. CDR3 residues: CSVEGGDSYEQFF. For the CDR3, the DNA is TGCAGCGTTGAAGGGGGAGACTCCTATGAGCAGTTCTTC.

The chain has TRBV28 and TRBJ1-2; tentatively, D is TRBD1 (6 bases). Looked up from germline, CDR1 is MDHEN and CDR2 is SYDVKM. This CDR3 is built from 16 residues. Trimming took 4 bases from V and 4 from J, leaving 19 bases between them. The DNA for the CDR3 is TGTGCCAGCAGTTCTTCCCTCTCGGGACACCTCTATGGCTACACCTTC. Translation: CASSSSLSGHLYGYTF.

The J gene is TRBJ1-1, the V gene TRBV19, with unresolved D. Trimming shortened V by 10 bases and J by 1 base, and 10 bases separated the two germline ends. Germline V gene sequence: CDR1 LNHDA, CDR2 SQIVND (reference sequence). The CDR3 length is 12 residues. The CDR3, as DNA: TGTGCCACCAAACAAGGGAACACTGAAGCTTTCTTT. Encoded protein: CATKQGNTEAFF.

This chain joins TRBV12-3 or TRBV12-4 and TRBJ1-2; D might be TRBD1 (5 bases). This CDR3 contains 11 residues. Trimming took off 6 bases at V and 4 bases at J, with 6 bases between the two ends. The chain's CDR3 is CASRGAYGYTF. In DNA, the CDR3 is TGTGCCAGCAGAGGGGCCTATGGCTACACCTTC.

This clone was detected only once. The CDR3 DNA is TGTGCCAGCAGTGTATCACGGTCCTACAATGAGCAGTTCTTC. This gives the protein CASSVSRSYNEQFF. This chain connects TRBV25-1 to TRBJ2-1; no firm D call. Germline lookup yields CDR1 MGHDK and CDR2 SYGVNS. The V end lost 4 bases, the J end lost 1 base, and 8 bases lay between the germline ends. This CDR3 comprises 14 residues.

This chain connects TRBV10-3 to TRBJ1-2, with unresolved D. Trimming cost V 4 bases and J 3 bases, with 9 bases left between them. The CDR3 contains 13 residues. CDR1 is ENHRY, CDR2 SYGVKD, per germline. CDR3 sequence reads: CAISVNTDYGYTF. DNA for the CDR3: TGTGCCATCAGTGTAAACACTGACTATGGCTACACCTTC.

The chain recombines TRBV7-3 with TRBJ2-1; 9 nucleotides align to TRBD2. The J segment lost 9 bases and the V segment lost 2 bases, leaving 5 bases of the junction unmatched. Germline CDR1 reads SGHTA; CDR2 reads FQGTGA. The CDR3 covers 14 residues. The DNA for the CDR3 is TGTGCCAGCAGCTTAGCGGGAGGGCCGGTTGAGCAGTTCTTC. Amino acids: CASSLAGGPVEQFF.

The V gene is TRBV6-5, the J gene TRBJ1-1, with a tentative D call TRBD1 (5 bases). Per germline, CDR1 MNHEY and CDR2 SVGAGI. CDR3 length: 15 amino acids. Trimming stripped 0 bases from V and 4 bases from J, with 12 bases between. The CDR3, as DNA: TGTGCCAGCAGTTACTCAGGGAGCGGGGGCACTGAAGCTTTCTTT. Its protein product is CASSYSGSGGTEAFF.

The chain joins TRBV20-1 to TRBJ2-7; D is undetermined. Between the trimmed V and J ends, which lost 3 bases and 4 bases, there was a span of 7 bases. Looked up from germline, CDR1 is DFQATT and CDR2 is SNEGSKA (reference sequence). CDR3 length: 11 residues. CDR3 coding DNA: TGCAGTGCTAGCGAGGAGTACGAGCAGTACTTC. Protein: CSASEEYEQYF.

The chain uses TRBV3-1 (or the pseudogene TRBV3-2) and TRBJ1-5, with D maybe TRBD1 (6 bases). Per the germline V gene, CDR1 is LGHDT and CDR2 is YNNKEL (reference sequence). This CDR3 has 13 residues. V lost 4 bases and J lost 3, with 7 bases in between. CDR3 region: CASSRQVNQPQHF. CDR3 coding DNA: TGTGCCAGCAGCCGACAGGTCAATCAGCCCCAGCATTTT.

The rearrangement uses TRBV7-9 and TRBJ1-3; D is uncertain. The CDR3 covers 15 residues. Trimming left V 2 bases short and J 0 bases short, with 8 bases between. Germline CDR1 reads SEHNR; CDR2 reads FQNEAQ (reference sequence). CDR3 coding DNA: TGTGCCAGCAGCTTATACACCAACTCTGGAAACACCATATATTTT. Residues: CASSLYTNSGNTIYF.

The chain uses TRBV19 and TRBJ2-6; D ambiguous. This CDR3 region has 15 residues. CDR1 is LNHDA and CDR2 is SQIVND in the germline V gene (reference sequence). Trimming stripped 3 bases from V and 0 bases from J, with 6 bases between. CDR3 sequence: CASSMVGSGANVLTF. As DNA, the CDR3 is TGTGCCAGTAGTATGGTCGGCTCTGGGGCCAACGTCCTGACTTTC.

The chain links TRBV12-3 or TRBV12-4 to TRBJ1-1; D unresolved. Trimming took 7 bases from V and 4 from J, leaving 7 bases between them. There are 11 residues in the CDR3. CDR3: CASTRGTEAFF. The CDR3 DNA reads TGTGCCAGCACCCGGGGCACTGAAGCTTTCTTT.

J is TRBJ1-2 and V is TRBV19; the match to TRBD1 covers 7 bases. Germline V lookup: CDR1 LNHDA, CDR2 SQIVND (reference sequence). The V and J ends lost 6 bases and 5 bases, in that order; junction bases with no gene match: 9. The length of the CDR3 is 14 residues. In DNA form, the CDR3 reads TGTGCCAGTAGGCGGGCAGGGGGAGAGTATGGCTACACCTTC. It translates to CASRRAGGEYGYTF.

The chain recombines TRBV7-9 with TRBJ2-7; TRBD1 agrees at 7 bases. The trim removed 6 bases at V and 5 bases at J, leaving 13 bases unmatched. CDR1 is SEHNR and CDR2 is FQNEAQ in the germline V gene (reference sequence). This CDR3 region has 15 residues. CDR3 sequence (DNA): TGTGCCAGCAGTTTCCCAGAGGGGGCGGGTAACGAGCAGTACTTC. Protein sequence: CASSFPEGAGNEQYF.

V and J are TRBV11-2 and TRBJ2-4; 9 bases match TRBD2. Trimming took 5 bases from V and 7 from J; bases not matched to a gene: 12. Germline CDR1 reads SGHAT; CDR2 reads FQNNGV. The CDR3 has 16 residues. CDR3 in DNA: TGTGCCAGCAGCCCCCTGGCTAGCGGGATATTTAACATTCAGTACTTC. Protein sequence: CASSPLASGIFNIQYF.

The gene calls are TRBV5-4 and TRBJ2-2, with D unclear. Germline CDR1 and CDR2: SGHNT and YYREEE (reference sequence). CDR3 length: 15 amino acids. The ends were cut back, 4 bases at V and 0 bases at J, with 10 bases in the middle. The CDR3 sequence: CASSRIPPNTGELFF. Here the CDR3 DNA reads TGTGCCAGCAGCCGGATCCCTCCGAACACCGGGGAGCTGTTTTTT.

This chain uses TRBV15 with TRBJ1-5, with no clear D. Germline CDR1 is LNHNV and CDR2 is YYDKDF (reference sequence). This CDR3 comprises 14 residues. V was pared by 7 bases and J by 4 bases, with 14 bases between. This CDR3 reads CATKPAGWNQPQHF. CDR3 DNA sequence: TGTGCCACCAAGCCGGCGGGGTGGAATCAGCCCCAGCATTTT. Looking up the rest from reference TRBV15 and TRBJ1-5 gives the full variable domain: DAMVIQNPRYQVTQFGKPVTLSCSQTLNHNVMYWYQQKSSQAPKLLFHYYDKDFNNEADTPDNFQSRRPNTSFCFLDIRSPGLGDTAMYLCATKPAGWNQPQHFGDGTRLSIL.

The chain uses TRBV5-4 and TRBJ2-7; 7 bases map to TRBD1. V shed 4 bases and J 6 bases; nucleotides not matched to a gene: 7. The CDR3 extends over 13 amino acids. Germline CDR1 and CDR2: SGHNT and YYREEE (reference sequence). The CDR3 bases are TGTGCCAGCAGCGGGCCGACAGGGCGCGAGCAGTACTTC. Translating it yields CASSGPTGREQYF. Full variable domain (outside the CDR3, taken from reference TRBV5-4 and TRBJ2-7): ETGVTQSPTHLIKTRGQQVTLRCSSQSGHNTVSWYQQALGQGPQFIFQYYREEENGRGNFPPRFSGLQFPNYSSELNVNALELDDSALYLCASSGPTGREQYFGPGTRLTVT.

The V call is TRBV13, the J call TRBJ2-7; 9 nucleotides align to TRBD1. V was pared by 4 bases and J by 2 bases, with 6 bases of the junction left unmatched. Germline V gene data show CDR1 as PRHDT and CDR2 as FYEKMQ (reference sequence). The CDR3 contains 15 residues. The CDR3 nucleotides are TGTGCCAGCAGCTCCCGGGACAGGGTAGCCTACGAGCAGTACTTC. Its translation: CASSSRDRVAYEQYF. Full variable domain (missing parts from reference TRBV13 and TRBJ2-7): AAGVIQSPRHLIKEKRETATLKCYPIPRHDTVYWYQQGPGQDPQFLISFYEKMQSDKGSIPDRFSAQQFSDYHSELNMSSLELGDSALYFCASSSRDRVAYEQYFGPGTRLTVT.

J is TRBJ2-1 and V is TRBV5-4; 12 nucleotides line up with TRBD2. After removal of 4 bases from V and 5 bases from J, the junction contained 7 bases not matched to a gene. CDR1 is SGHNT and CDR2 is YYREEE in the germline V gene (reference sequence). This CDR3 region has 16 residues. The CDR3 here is CASSPPLAGGDNEQFF. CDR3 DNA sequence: TGTGCCAGCAGCCCCCCTCTAGCGGGAGGGGACAATGAGCAGTTCTTC. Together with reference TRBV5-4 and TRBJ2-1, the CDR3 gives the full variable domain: ETGVTQSPTHLIKTRGQQVTLRCSSQSGHNTVSWYQQALGQGPQFIFQYYREEENGRGNFPPRFSGLQFPNYSSELNVNALELDDSALYLCASSPPLAGGDNEQFFGPGTRLTVL.

CDR3 coding DNA: TGTGCCTGTTCCCCGGCGATAGGTTACGAGCAGTACTTC. Its protein product is CACSPAIGYEQYF. The gene calls are TRBV30 and TRBJ2-7; unclear D gene. Trimming shortened V by 6 bases and J by 4 bases, and 16 bases separated the two germline ends. Germline V CDR1 and CDR2: GTSNPN, SVGIG (reference sequence). The length of the CDR3 is 13 residues.

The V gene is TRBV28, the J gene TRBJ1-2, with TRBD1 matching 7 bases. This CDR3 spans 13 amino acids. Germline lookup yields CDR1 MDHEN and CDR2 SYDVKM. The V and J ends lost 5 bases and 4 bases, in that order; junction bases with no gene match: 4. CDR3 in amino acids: CASSPGQLYGYTF. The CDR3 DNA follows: TGTGCCAGCAGTCCGGGACAGCTCTATGGCTACACCTTC.

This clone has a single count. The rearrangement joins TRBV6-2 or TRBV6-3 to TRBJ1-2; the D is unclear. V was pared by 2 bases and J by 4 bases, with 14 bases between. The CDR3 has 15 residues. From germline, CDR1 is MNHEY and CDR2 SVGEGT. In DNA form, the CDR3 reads TGTGCCAGCAGTTACATCGACACCTCTTCCTATGGCTACACCTTC. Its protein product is CASSYIDTSSYGYTF.

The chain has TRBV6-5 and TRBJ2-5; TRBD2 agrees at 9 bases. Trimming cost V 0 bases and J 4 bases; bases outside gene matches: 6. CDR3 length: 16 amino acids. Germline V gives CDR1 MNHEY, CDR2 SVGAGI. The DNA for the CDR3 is TGTGCCAGCAGTTACTCGGTAGCGGGAGTGGGAGAGACCCAGTACTTC. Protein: CASSYSVAGVGETQYF.